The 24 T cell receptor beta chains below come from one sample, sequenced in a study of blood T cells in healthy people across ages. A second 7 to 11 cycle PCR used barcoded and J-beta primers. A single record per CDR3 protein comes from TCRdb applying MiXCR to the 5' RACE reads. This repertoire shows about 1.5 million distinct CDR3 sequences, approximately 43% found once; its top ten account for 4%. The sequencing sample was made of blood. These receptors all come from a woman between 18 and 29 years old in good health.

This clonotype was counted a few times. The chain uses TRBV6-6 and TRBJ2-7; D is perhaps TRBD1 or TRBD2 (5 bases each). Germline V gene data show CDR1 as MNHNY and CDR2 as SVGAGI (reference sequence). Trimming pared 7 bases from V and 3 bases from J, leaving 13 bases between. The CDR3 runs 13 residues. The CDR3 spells CASTWDLGYEQYF. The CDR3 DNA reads TGTGCCAGCACCTGGGACCTCGGCTACGAGCAGTACTTC.

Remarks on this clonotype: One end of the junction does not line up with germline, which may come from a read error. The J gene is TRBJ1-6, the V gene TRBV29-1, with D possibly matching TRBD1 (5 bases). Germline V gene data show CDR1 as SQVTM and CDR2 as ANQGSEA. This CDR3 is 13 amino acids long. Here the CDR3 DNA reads TGCAGCGTTGGCGGGGGTCGTGATTCACCCCCCCACTTT. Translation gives CSVGGGRDSPPHF.

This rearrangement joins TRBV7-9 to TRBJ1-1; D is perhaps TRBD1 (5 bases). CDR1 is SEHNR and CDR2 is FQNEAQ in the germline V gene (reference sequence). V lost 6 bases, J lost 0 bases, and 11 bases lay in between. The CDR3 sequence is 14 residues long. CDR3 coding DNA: TGTGCCAGCAGACCCGGGACGATGAACACTGAAGCTTTCTTT. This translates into CASRPGTMNTEAFF. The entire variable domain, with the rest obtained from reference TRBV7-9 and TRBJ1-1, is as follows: DTGVSQNPRHKITKRGQNVTFRCDPISEHNRLYWYRQTLGQGPEFLTYFQNEAQLEKSRLLSDRFSAERPKGSFSTLEIQRTEQGDSAMYLCASRPGTMNTEAFFGQGTRLTVV.

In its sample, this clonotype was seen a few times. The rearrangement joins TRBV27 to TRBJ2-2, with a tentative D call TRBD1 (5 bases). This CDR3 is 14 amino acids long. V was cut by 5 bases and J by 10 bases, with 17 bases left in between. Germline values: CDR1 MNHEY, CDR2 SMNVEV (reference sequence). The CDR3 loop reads CASSMQGSRLELFF. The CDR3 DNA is TGTGCCAGCAGTATGCAGGGTTCCCGGCTGGAGCTGTTTTTT.

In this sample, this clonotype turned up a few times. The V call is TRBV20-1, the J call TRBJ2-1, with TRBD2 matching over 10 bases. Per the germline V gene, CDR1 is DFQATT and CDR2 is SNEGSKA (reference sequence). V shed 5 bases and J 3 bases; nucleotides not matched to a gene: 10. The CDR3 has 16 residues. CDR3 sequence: CSAPEETSGFYNEQFF. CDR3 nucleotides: TGCAGTGCTCCAGAGGAGACTAGCGGGTTCTACAATGAGCAGTTCTTC.

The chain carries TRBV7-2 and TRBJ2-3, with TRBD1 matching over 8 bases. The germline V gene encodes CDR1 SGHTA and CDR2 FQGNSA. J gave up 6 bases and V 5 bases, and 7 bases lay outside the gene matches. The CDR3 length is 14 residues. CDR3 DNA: TGTGCCAGCAGCGTAGGACAGGGAGACGATACGCAGTATTTT. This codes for CASSVGQGDDTQYF.

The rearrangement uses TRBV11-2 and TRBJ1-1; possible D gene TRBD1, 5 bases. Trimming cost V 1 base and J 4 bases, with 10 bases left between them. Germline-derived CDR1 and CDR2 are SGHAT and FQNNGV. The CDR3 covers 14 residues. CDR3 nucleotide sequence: TGTGCCAGCAGCTTAGTGGAGGGGATCACTGAAGCTTTCTTT. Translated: CASSLVEGITEAFF. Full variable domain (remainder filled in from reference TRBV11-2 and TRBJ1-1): EAGVAQSPRYKIIEKRQSVAFWCNPISGHATLYWYQQILGQGPKLLIQFQNNGVVDDSQLPKDRFSAERLKGVDSTLKIQPAKLEDSAVYLCASSLVEGITEAFFGQGTRLTVV.

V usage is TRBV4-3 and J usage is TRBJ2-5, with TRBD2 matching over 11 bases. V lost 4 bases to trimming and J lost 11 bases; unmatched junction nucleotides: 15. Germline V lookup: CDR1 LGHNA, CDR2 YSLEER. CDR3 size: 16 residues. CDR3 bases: TGCGCCAGCAGCCGGAAGGCTAGCGGGGGGCGAAATGAGCAGTACTTC. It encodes CASSRKASGGRNEQYF.

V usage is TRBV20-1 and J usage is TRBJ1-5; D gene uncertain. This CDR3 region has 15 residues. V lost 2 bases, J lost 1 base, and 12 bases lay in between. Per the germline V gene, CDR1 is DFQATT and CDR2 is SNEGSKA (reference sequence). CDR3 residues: CSARSPGYSNQPQHF. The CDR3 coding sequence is TGCAGTGCTAGATCCCCCGGGTACAGCAATCAGCCCCAGCATTTT.

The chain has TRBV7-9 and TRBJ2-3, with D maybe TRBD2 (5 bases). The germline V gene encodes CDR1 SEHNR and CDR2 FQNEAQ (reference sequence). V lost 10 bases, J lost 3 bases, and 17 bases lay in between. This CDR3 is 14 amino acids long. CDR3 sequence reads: CAIRLGLNTDTQYF. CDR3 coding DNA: TGTGCCATACGACTTGGACTGAATACAGATACGCAGTATTTT. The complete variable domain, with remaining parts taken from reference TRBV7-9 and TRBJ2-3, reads DTGVSQNPRHKITKRGQNVTFRCDPISEHNRLYWYRQTLGQGPEFLTYFQNEAQLEKSRLLSDRFSAERPKGSFSTLEIQRTEQGDSAMYLCAIRLGLNTDTQYFGPGTRLTVL.

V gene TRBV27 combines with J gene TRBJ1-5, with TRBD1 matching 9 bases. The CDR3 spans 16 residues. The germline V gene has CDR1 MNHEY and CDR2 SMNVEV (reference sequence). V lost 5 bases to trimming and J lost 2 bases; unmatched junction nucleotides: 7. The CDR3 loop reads CASSPQGAVGNQPQHF. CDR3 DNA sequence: TGTGCCAGCAGTCCACAGGGGGCAGTGGGCAATCAGCCCCAGCATTTT.

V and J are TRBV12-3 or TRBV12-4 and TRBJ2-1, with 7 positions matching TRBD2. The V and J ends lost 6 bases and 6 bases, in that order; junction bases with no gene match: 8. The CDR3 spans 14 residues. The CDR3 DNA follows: TGTGCCAGCAGGCTCCGGGACTACCCCAATGAGCAGTTCTTC. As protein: CASRLRDYPNEQFF.

The CDR3 coding sequence is TGTGCCAGCTCACCAAAGGGGAGCACTAATGAAAAACTGTTTTTT. Residues: CASSPKGSTNEKLFF. The chain has TRBV18 and TRBJ1-4; D possibly corresponds to TRBD1 (5 bases). Germline lookup yields CDR1 KGHSH and CDR2 LQKENI. CDR3 size: 15 residues. V was trimmed by 2 bases and J by 2 bases, leaving 9 bases between them.

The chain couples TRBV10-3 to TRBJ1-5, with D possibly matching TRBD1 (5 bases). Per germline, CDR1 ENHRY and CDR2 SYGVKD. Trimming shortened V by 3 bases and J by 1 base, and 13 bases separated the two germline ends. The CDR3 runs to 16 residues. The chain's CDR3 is CAISESGGGSNQPQHF. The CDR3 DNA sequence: TGTGCCATCAGTGAATCGGGGGGAGGCAGCAATCAGCCCCAGCATTTT.

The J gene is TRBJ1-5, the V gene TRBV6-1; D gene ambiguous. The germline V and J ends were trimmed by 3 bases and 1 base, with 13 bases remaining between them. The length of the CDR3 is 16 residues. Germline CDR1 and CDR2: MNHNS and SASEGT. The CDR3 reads CASSDPRSLSNQPQHF. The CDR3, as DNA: TGTGCCAGCAGTGACCCGCGATCATTAAGCAATCAGCCCCAGCATTTT.

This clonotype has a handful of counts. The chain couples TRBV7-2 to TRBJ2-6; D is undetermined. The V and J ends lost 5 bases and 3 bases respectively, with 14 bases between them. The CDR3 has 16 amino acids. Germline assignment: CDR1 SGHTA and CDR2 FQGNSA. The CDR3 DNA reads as TGTGCCAGCAGCCCACGCCTTGGGGTTGGGGCCAACGTCCTGACTTTC. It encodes CASSPRLGVGANVLTF. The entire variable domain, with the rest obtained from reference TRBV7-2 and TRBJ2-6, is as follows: GAGVSQSPSNKVTEKGKDVELRCDPISGHTALYWYRQSLGQGLEFLIYFQGNSAPDKSGLPSDRFSAERTGGSVSTLTIQRTQQEDSAVYLCASSPRLGVGANVLTFGAGSRLTVL.

The CDR3 DNA reads as TGCAGTGCTAGGCGCGGGTTGAACAATCAGCCCCAGCATTTT. Translating gives CSARRGLNNQPQHF. This rearrangement joins TRBV20-1 to TRBJ1-5; D unclear. V lost 3 bases and J lost 3, with 12 bases in between. Germline CDR1 DFQATT, CDR2 SNEGSKA (reference sequence). This CDR3 has 14 residues.

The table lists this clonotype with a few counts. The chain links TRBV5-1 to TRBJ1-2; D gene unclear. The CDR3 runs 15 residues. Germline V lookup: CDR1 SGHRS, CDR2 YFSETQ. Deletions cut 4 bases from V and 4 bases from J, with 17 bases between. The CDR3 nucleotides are TGCGCCAGCAGCCCGGTCGGGGAATCTCCCTATGGCTACACCTTC. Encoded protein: CASSPVGESPYGYTF.

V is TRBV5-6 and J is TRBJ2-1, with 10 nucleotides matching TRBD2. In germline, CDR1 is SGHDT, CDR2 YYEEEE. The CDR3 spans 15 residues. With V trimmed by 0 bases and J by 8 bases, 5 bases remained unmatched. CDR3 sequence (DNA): TGTGCCAGCAGCTTGGGGTCTAGCGGGGGACATGAGCAGTTCTTC. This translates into CASSLGSSGGHEQFF.

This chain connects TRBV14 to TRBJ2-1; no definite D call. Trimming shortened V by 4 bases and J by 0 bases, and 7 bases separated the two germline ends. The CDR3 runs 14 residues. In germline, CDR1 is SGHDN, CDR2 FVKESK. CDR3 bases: TGTGCCAGCAGCCCCTATTACTCCTACAATGAGCAGTTCTTC. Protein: CASSPYYSYNEQFF.

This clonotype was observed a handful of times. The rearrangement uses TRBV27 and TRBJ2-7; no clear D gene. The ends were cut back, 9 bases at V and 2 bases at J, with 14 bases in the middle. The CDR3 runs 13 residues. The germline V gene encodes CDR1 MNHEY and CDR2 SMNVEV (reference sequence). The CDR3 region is CASASLVAYEQYF. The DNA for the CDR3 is TGTGCCAGTGCGAGCCTCGTCGCCTACGAGCAGTACTTC.

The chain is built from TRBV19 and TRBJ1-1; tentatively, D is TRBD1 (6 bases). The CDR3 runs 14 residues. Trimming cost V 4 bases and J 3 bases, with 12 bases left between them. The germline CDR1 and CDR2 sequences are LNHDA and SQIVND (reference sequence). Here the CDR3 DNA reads TGTGCCAGTAGTAAGTACAGGGTGGACACTGAAGCTTTCTTT. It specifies CASSKYRVDTEAFF.

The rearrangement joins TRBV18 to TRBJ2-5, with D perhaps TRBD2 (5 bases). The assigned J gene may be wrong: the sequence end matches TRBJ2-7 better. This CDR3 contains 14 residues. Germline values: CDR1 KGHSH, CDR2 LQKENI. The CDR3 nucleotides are TGTGCCAGCTCAAAAGGGTCTAGCACATACGAGCAGTACTTC. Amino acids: CASSKGSSTYEQYF.

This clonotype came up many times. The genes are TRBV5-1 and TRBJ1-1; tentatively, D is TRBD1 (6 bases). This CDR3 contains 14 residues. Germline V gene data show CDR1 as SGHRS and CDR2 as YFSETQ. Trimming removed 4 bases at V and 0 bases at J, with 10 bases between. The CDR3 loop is CASSPDRMNTEAFF. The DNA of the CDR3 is TGCGCCAGCAGCCCTGACAGGATGAACACTGAAGCTTTCTTT.